These 11 T cell receptor beta chains were all obtained from the same sample, sequenced in a study of graft-versus-host responses after intestinal transplantation. Sequencing used immunoSEQ multiplex PCR; TCRdb keeps in-frame clones, though not all of them. The sample yields about 45,000 clones, around nine tenths seen once. Here the sequenced sample was PBMCs, taken 524 days after transplant. All receptors derive from a human patient who received an intestinal transplant, so some T cells may come from the graft donor.

The chain uses TRBV5-6 and TRBJ2-1; D uncertain. Trimming shortened V by 2 bases and J by 5 bases, and 11 bases separated the two germline ends. Germline assignment: CDR1 SGHDT and CDR2 YYEEEE. This CDR3 has 14 amino acids. For the CDR3, the DNA is TGTGCCAGCAGCTTCCGGACCAGTAACAATGAGCAGTTCTTC. Its protein is CASSFRTSNNEQFF.

The gene calls are TRBV18 and TRBJ1-4, with 8 nucleotides matching TRBD1. This CDR3 spans 18 amino acids. Trimming cost V 2 bases and J 4 bases; bases outside gene matches: 12. Germline V gene sequence: CDR1 KGHSH, CDR2 LQKENI. CDR3 in DNA: TGTGCCAGCTCACCAAGAGGACAGGGCCCGTCGGTTAATGAAAAACTGTTTTTT. Its translation is CASSPRGQGPSVNEKLFF.

The V and J genes are TRBV5-5 and TRBJ1-1; 9 bases align to TRBD1. Germline CDR1 SGHKS, CDR2 YYEKEE (reference sequence). The length of the CDR3 is 14 residues. The V and J ends lost 0 bases and 3 bases, in that order; junction bases with no gene match: 0. The DNA for the CDR3 is TGTGCCAGCAGCTTGGGGACAGGGGACACTGAAGCTTTCTTT. Its translation is CASSLGTGDTEAFF.

The chain carries TRBV28 and TRBJ1-4; D possibly corresponds to TRBD1 (5 bases). The CDR3 length is 15 residues. Looked up from germline, CDR1 is MDHEN and CDR2 is SYDVKM. The germline V and J ends were trimmed by 2 bases and 5 bases, with 12 bases remaining between them. CDR3: CASSLTRTGNEKLFF. CDR3 coding DNA: TGTGCCAGCAGTTTAACCCGAACAGGAAATGAAAAACTGTTTTTT.

V and J are TRBV14 and TRBJ2-5; 8 bases align to TRBD2. The germline V gene has CDR1 SGHDN and CDR2 FVKESK. V lost 4 bases, J lost 3 bases, and 7 bases stayed unmatched. This CDR3 is built from 15 residues. The CDR3 spells CASSRYGAGEETQYF. The CDR3 DNA sequence: TGTGCCAGCAGCCGATATGGAGCGGGAGAAGAGACCCAGTACTTC.

V and J are TRBV5-1 and TRBJ2-7; 9 positions agree with TRBD2. This CDR3 comprises 16 residues. The germline gives CDR1 SGHRS, CDR2 YFSETQ. The trim removed 1 base at V and 0 bases at J, leaving 5 bases unmatched. The CDR3 DNA follows: TGCGCCAGCAGCTTGTTGGCTAGCGGGGCCTCCTACGAGCAGTACTTC. Amino acids: CASSLLASGASYEQYF.

The chain uses TRBV5-1 and TRBJ2-1, with D possibly being TRBD2 (6 bases). This CDR3 is built from 15 residues. Germline lookup yields CDR1 SGHRS and CDR2 YFSETQ. V lost 3 bases to trimming and J lost 0 bases, with 10 bases between them. In DNA, the CDR3 is TGCGCCAGCAGCTCGGAGGGAACCTCCTACAATGAGCAGTTCTTC. This codes for CASSSEGTSYNEQFF. The whole variable domain, remainder taken from reference TRBV5-1 and TRBJ2-1, is KAGVTQTPRYLIKTRGQQVTLSCSPISGHRSVSWYQQTPGQGLQFLFEYFSETQRNKGNFPGRFSGRQFSNSRSEMNVSTLELGDSALYLCASSSEGTSYNEQFFGPGTRLTVL.

DNA for the CDR3: TGTGCCAGTAGTATAGCGGTGACGATCTACGAGCAGTACTTC. This sequence encodes CASSIAVTIYEQYF. The gene calls are TRBV19 and TRBJ2-7, with D uncertain. CDR1 LNHDA and CDR2 SQIVND come from the germline V gene (reference sequence). The CDR3 runs to 14 residues. V lost 1 base and J lost 3, with 10 bases in between.

The chain uses TRBV9 and TRBJ1-2; D is unclear. The germline V gene encodes CDR1 SGDLS and CDR2 YYNGEE. The CDR3 runs to 14 residues. V lost 1 base to trimming and J lost 4 bases, with 11 bases between them. The CDR3 region is CASSVSGGTYGYTF. CDR3 DNA: TGTGCCAGCAGCGTATCGGGCGGAACCTATGGCTACACCTTC.

The chain has TRBV28 and TRBJ1-1, with a weak D call TRBD1 (6 bases). This CDR3 is built from 14 residues. Germline V gives CDR1 MDHEN, CDR2 SYDVKM. Trimming cost V 5 bases and J 4 bases, with 14 bases left between them. This CDR3 reads CASSLLDRITEAFF. CDR3 bases: TGTGCCAGCAGTCTCCTGGACAGAATCACTGAAGCTTTCTTT.

This chain links TRBV6-5 with TRBJ1-6; D not certain. Trimming left V 6 bases short and J 8 bases short, with 14 bases between. Germline CDR1 MNHEY, CDR2 SVGAGI. The CDR3 runs to 14 residues. In DNA form, the CDR3 reads TGTGCCAGCAGCCCTTCATGGCGGGATTCACCCCTCCACTTT. As protein: CASSPSWRDSPLHF.